Following are 18 T cell receptor beta chains from one sample sequenced in a study of B cell selection in AIRE deficiency. CD4+CD127+ cells were sorted as the conventional CD4 T cells. Here immunoSEQ multiplex PCR was the method, and the copy in TCRdb shows in-frame clones only, minus some. Of tens of thousands of clones in the sample, roughly 97% were seen once. Specimen: conventional CD4+ T cells sorted from PBMCs. All receptors derive from a human donor with AIRE deficiency.

The rearrangement uses TRBV7-9 and TRBJ2-2; 9 bases fit TRBD1. J lost 6 bases, V lost 5 bases, and 4 bases had no gene match. The CDR3 length is 14 residues. In germline, CDR1 is SEHNR, CDR2 FQNEAQ (reference sequence). CDR3 DNA sequence: TGTGCCAGCAGCCCGGGACAGGGCGCCGGGGAGCTGTTTTTT. As protein: CASSPGQGAGELFF.

The rearrangement links TRBV30 to TRBJ1-2, with a weak D call TRBD1 (5 bases). Germline V gene data show CDR1 as GTSNPN and CDR2 as SVGIG (reference sequence). Trimming pared 0 bases from V and 8 bases from J, leaving 16 bases between. The CDR3 is 14 amino acids. The CDR3 nucleotides are TGTGCCTGGAGTGTTTTGGATGGGGGGTTGGGCTACACCTTC. Translated: CAWSVLDGGLGYTF. Full variable domain (missing parts from reference TRBV30 and TRBJ1-2): SQTIHQWPATLVQPVGSPLSLECTVEGTSNPNLYWYRQAAGRGLQLLFYSVGIGQISSEVPQNLSASRPQDRQFILSSKKLLLSDSGFYLCAWSVLDGGLGYTFGSGTRLTVV.

The chain links TRBV7-2 to TRBJ1-4; D unclear. Germline V gene sequence: CDR1 SGHTA, CDR2 FQGNSA. Trimming cost V 1 base and J 4 bases, with 7 bases left between them. The CDR3 runs to 14 residues. The CDR3 DNA reads as TGTGCCAGCAGCTTAGGGATGATTAATGAAAAACTGTTTTTT. The encoded protein is CASSLGMINEKLFF.

The chain uses TRBV7-3 and TRBJ1-2, with D perhaps TRBD1 (5 bases). The germline V gene has CDR1 SGHTA and CDR2 FQGTGA. This CDR3 is 15 amino acids long. Trimming cost V 5 bases and J 2 bases, with 15 bases left between them. The CDR3 sequence: CASSPKSGGNYGYTF. The CDR3 DNA sequence: TGTGCCAGCAGCCCCAAATCGGGGGGGAACTATGGCTACACCTTC.

The chain joins TRBV19 to TRBJ1-1; D uncertain. The germline CDR1 and CDR2 sequences are LNHDA and SQIVND (reference sequence). V was cut by 3 bases and J by 5 bases, with 10 bases left in between. The CDR3 length is 13 residues. This chain's CDR3 is CASSILSVTEAFF. CDR3 bases: TGTGCCAGTAGTATCCTAAGTGTAACTGAAGCTTTCTTT. The full variable domain, in which reference TRBV19 and TRBJ1-1 provide the parts outside the CDR3, is DGGITQSPKYLFRKEGQNVTLSCEQNLNHDAMYWYRQDPGQGLRLIYYSQIVNDFQKGDIAEGYSVSREKKESFPLTVTSAQKNPTAFYLCASSILSVTEAFFGQGTRLTVV.

The genes are TRBV19 and TRBJ1-5; no clear D gene. The CDR3 spans 13 residues. V dropped 0 bases and J dropped 7 bases, with 7 bases sitting between them. Germline V gives CDR1 LNHDA, CDR2 SQIVND (reference sequence). CDR3 region: CASSIESGQPQHF. In DNA form, the CDR3 reads TGTGCCAGTAGTATAGAATCGGGGCAGCCCCAGCATTTT.

The genes are TRBV19 and TRBJ1-3, with TRBD1 matching over 8 bases. V lost 3 bases and J lost 4; bases outside the gene matches: 2. Germline-derived CDR1 and CDR2 are LNHDA and SQIVND (reference sequence). This CDR3 comprises 14 residues. The CDR3 spells CASSIGTGGNTIYF. The CDR3 nucleotides are TGTGCCAGTAGTATCGGGACAGGCGGAAACACCATATATTTT.

CDR3 amino acids: CASSSGQLNTEAFF. The CDR3 DNA sequence: TGTGCCAGCAGCTCGGGACAGTTGAACACTGAAGCTTTCTTT. The chain is built from TRBV7-2 and TRBJ1-1; 7 nucleotides line up with TRBD1. The trim removed 4 bases at V and 0 bases at J, leaving 2 bases unmatched. Germline CDR1 is SGHTA and CDR2 is FQGNSA. The length of the CDR3 is 14 residues.

The rearrangement uses TRBV6-1 and TRBJ1-1; no clear D. This CDR3 region has 12 residues. The germline V gene has CDR1 MNHNS and CDR2 SASEGT. V was shortened by 6 bases and J by 3 bases, with 8 bases between the two germline ends. In DNA, the CDR3 is TGTGCCAGCAGCCCTACGCACACTGAAGCTTTCTTT. Translating it yields CASSPTHTEAFF.

The V call is TRBV30, the J call TRBJ1-3, with a tentative D call TRBD1 (5 bases). V was cut by 0 bases and J by 1 base, with 16 bases left in between. Germline loops: CDR1 GTSNPN, CDR2 SVGIG (reference sequence). The CDR3 extends over 17 amino acids. The CDR3 DNA sequence: TGTGCCTGGAGTGTACTGGCAGGGCTAAGGTCTGGAAACACCATATATTTT. Translating gives CAWSVLAGLRSGNTIYF.

The chain links TRBV28 to TRBJ2-1; D perhaps matches TRBD1 (5 bases). The germline gives CDR1 MDHEN, CDR2 SYDVKM. The length of the CDR3 is 15 residues. V dropped 6 bases and J dropped 9 bases, with 21 bases sitting between them. The CDR3 DNA sequence: TGTGCCAGCAGGCTTGGGGCGGCTCCCCCCAGTGAGCAGTTCTTC. Translated: CASRLGAAPPSEQFF.

The rearrangement uses TRBV19 and TRBJ2-7; 8 bases fit TRBD2. Trimming at V came to 6 bases and at J to 0 bases, leaving 4 bases not matched to a gene. The CDR3 consists of 14 residues. Germline CDR1 is LNHDA and CDR2 is SQIVND (reference sequence). CDR3 amino acids: CASRQTSASYEQYF. DNA for the CDR3: TGTGCCAGTAGACAGACTAGCGCCTCCTACGAGCAGTACTTC.

This chain uses TRBV30 with TRBJ2-7; 8 nucleotides agree with TRBD1. V lost 0 bases and J lost 3; bases outside the gene matches: 4. The CDR3 is 14 residues long. In germline, CDR1 is GTSNPN, CDR2 SVGIG (reference sequence). As DNA, the CDR3 is TGTGCCTGGAGTGTGGACAGGGTACGCTACGAGCAGTACTTC. Encoded protein: CAWSVDRVRYEQYF. The full variable domain, rest sourced from reference TRBV30 and TRBJ2-7, is SQTIHQWPATLVQPVGSPLSLECTVEGTSNPNLYWYRQAAGRGLQLLFYSVGIGQISSEVPQNLSASRPQDRQFILSSKKLLLSDSGFYLCAWSVDRVRYEQYFGPGTRLTVT.

This clone was seen once. V usage is TRBV6-5 and J usage is TRBJ1-2; D unresolved. The length of the CDR3 is 13 residues. V was pared by 6 bases and J by 8 bases, with 16 bases between. Germline lookup yields CDR1 MNHEY and CDR2 SVGAGI. The CDR3 spells CASRMQLDKGYTF. Written as DNA, the CDR3 is TGTGCCAGCAGGATGCAGTTGGATAAAGGCTACACCTTC.

The gene calls are TRBV11-3 and TRBJ1-4; D ambiguous. Germline V gene data show CDR1 as SGHNT and CDR2 as YENEEA. The length of the CDR3 is 14 residues. V was cut by 5 bases and J by 2 bases, with 9 bases left in between. The CDR3 region has the DNA TGTGCCAGCAGCCCCACTCCGACTAATGAAAAACTGTTTTTT. Amino acid sequence: CASSPTPTNEKLFF. Variable domain in full (rest from reference TRBV11-3 and TRBJ1-4): EAGVVQSPRYKIIEKKQPVAFWCNPISGHNTLYWYLQNLGQGPELLIRYENEEAVDDSQLPKDRFSAERLKGVDSTLKIQPAELGDSAVYLCASSPTPTNEKLFFGSGTQLSVL.

The gene calls are TRBV7-2 and TRBJ2-3, with 9 bases identical to TRBD2. Germline CDR1 SGHTA, CDR2 FQGNSA. With V trimmed by 1 base and J by 6 bases, 2 bases remained unmatched. The CDR3 is made up of 14 amino acids. CDR3 in amino acids: CASSLGTSADTQYF. The CDR3 region has the DNA TGTGCCAGCAGCTTAGGGACTAGCGCCGATACGCAGTATTTT.

The rearrangement joins TRBV5-4 to TRBJ2-7; D is unclear. The CDR3 consists of 14 residues. Looked up from germline, CDR1 is SGHNT and CDR2 is YYREEE (reference sequence). Trimming took off 2 bases at V and 0 bases at J, with 9 bases between the two ends. The CDR3 spells CASSFLGSSYEQYF. CDR3 DNA sequence: TGTGCCAGCAGCTTCTTGGGAAGCTCCTACGAGCAGTACTTC.

CDR3 bases: TGTGCCAGCAACTACCTCGCGAGCTCCTACAATGAGCAGTTCTTC. Translation: CASNYLASSYNEQFF. The V call is TRBV6-1, the J call TRBJ2-1; D is undetermined. V was trimmed by 7 bases and J by 0 bases, leaving 13 bases between them. Germline CDR1 reads MNHNS; CDR2 reads SASEGT. The CDR3 runs to 15 residues.